Here is one T cell receptor beta chain with its context. Antigen: not known. These data belong to a study of yellow fever vaccine responses in identical twins. MiXCR was run by TCRdb on the RT-PCR reads, yielding one entry per CDR3 protein. Here the sample spans roughly 1,700 distinct CDR3 sequences, 70% to 90% being singletons. Whole-study results and caveats: Reports say the vaccine T cell response in twins looked partly convergent and partly personalized.

Here the sequenced sample was T cells from blood (PBMCs), unsorted or a sorted subset (not recorded which), taken before or after yellow fever vaccination (not recorded which). The receptor was derived from a woman between 18 and 29 years old who received the yellow fever vaccine.

Written as DNA, the CDR3 is TGCAGCGTTAGACTACAGGGCTACGAGCAGTACTTC. Encoded protein: CSVRLQGYEQYF. The chain couples TRBV29-1 to TRBJ2-7; a weak D match, TRBD1 (6 bases). The CDR3 runs 12 residues. Germline lookup yields CDR1 SQVTM and CDR2 ANQGSEA. Trimming removed 5 bases at V and 3 bases at J, with 11 bases between.